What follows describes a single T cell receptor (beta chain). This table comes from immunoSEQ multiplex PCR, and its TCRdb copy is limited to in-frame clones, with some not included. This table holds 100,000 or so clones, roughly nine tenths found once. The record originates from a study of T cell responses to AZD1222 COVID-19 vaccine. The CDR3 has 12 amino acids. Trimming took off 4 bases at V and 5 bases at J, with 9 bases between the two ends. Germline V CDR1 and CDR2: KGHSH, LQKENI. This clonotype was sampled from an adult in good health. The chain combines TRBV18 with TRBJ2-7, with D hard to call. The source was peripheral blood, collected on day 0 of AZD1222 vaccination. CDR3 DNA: TGTGCCAGCTCACTCGTTGGGGACGAGCAGTACTTC. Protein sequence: CASSLVGDEQYF.